This TCR beta chain was sequenced during a study of blood T cell repertoires in COVID-19 (dated by TCRdb to 2020 to 2021). At the level of the whole study: Samples covering the acute and convalescent phases of COVID-19 were provided by collaborators in the United States, Italy and Spain. HLA class I and class II types, where available, came from metadata supplied by the sample provider rather than from assay-based typing. Sample metadata almost always included a de-identified subject ID, COVID-19 status, age in years and sex. The prospective study material was composed of cDNA or gDNA derived from T cells, B-cell-depleted T cells, or PBMCs. A freely available public database, intended as a resource for researchers studying the immune response to SARS-CoV-2, is where the repertoires were released. Deeply sampled blood TCRbeta repertoires from subjects exposed to, actively infected with, or recovered from COVID-19 were included in the dataset. Samples came from the ongoing ImmuneRACE study (first 160 participants) plus 1,254 subjects from 6 global collaborators.

A second Seattle source provided samples from volunteer blood donors who had recovered from COVID-19. The collaborating institutions used their own protocols to collect whole blood in K2EDTA tubes. Collaborator samples were shipped for TCRbeta analysis as frozen whole blood, isolated PBMCs, or DNA extracted from either sample type. From the cysteine up to the phenylalanine, the CDR3 has a length of 17 residues. The entry retains the CDR3 DNA only, 51 bases that are in frame from base 1. CDR1 is given as MGHDK and CDR2 as SYGVNS, both from the germline V gene. TCRbeta CDR3 regions were amplified from genomic DNA by means of the immunoSEQ Assay, a bias-controlled multiplex PCR. On the authors' methods: Nucleated cell counts per sample were estimated from amplification of reference gene primers within the assay. To quantify the absolute abundance of each unique TCRbeta CDR3 rearrangement, sequence reads were collapsed and filtered. For each sample, productive Simpson clonality was calculated as the square root of Simpson's diversity index over productive rearrangements. TCRdb retrieved this table from immuneACCESS and kept in-frame rearrangements only. Not all clones are present; in checked studies, unresolved V genes account for under half, and no reason is known for the remainder. V and J calls and clone size are as listed in that table; D and trimming were resolved from the DNA. The sample table contains around 260,000 clones; only one count was recorded for 86% of them. The top ten constitute around 9.5% of the sample.

As concerns this clone: The target of this receptor is not known. The junction and the germline gene differ at one end; a read error may be behind it.

Overall results and qualifications from the work: How much clinical and demographic metadata was included differed by source and by participant, and the metadata was provided uncurated.

The chain links TRBV25-1 with TRBJ2-1, with 8 bases aligning to TRBD2. The sequenced sample was peripheral blood. The source of this sequence is a man aged 40-50 years who had recovered from COVID-19. The DNA sequence reads TGTGCCAGCAGTGAATTCGGGTCGGTTCAGGGGAAGCGGGAGCTGTTCTTC. It codes for CASSEFGSVQGKRELFF.